This TCR beta chain emerged from a study of immune evolution from preneoplasia to lung adenocarcinoma. Findings and caveats of the study: Normal lung had the highest top T cell clone frequencies.

Turning to this clone: The antigen remains undetermined.

The data were produced by immunoSEQ multiplex PCR, yet TCRdb's version contains in-frame clones alone and is incomplete. The sample lists some 5,400 clones; 70% to 90% were seen once. Germline V gives CDR1 SGDLS, CDR2 YYNGEE. V lost 2 bases and J lost 6, with 5 bases in between. This CDR3 region has 12 residues. What was sequenced was FFPE minimally invasive lung adenocarcinoma tissue. The sequence came from a person between 55 and 80 years old with lung adenocarcinoma. The rearrangement joins TRBV9 to TRBJ2-2; the D is unclear. The chain's CDR3 is CASSVWAGELFF. DNA of the CDR3: TGTGCCAGCAGCGTGTGGGCCGGGGAGCTGTTTTTT.